The T cell receptor beta chain described here comes from a study of human T cells and chemical hapten exposure (dated by TCRdb to the early 2020s). For context, the study as a whole: For sensitization, 2% DPC in acetone was applied to a roughly 2 cm by roughly 2 cm area of upper inner arm skin. Weekly therapeutic DPC doses were additionally applied to the scalp of patients throughout the roughly 25-week study period. Patch tests used Finn chambers with 0.01% DPC on the upper back, scored after 6 days by International Contact Dermatitis Research Group standards. The mostly female patient cohort included alopecia areata with under or over 50% scalp involvement, alopecia totalis and alopecia universalis. Libraries were combined into a pool for sequencing, and differences in TCR yield between samples came mainly from small differences in library volumes within the pool. The study tracked peripheral blood TCR repertoire changes in vivo during primary and secondary sensitization to the hapten diphenylcyclopropenone (DPC) in alopecia patients. Patient blood was sampled pre-sensitization (week 0) and at 2, 6 and about 24 weeks after DPC sensitization. For TCR sequencing, blood came from 25 to 35 alopecia patients at anywhere from one to four time points (pre-sensitization, 2, 6 and 24 weeks). Overall results and qualifications from the work: Alopecia, a presumed autoimmune disease, was present in all patients, so the immune response of the patients might differ from that of healthy individuals. DPC sensitization did not change how many TCRs were above 1 in 1000 frequency, and no evidence was found of alterations in global repertoire structure. A positive correlation was found between the number of PT1 expanded TCRs and patch test score, with significance reached at thresholds 8, 16 and 32 but not 4. Repeated subsampling changed both the strength of the expansion versus patch-test correlation and the threshold at which the correlation became significant. Expanded TCRs formed significantly more large CDR3 similarity clusters than pre-sensitization or healthy control sets, consistent with antigen-driven responses.

This clonotype was detected ten times or more. Its binding antigen is unknown. Base qualities were left out, and no much larger clone turns up one base away. The library was prepared using RACE. The instrument given in TCRdb is NextSeq 500. During library preparation, unique molecular identifiers were attached to individual cDNA molecules so that TCRs could be counted in a quantitative, reproducible way. Both TCR alpha and TCR beta chains were sequenced from each blood RNA sample. For the original study's pipeline: Samples had a median of around 92,000 TCRs, with a range from roughly 23,224 to 750,000. The Decombinator software suite was used to annotate the V, J and CDR3 of the TCR reads. For the PS versus PT1 abundance plots, all samples were subsampled to the same number of TCRs (28,000). Expanded TCRs were defined as absent before sensitization and observed at least eight times at the 2-week time point. The raw public data were reprocessed by TCRdb itself: fastp quality trimming at Q25, MiXCR clonotype calling, in-frame beta chains only. Here each entry gathers all rows of one CDR3 protein and keeps the most common genes and DNA. TCRdb assigned the V and J calls; the authors' analysis was not used. The sample records tens of thousands of distinct CDR3 sequences, about 10% of which are singletons. Clones ranked in the top ten supply 2.5% of the sample.

The germline V gene supplies CDR1 LGHNT and CDR2 FRNRAP. There are 16 amino acids in the CDR3, from cysteine to phenylalanine inclusive. Just the 48-base CDR3 DNA is kept, in frame starting at base 1. V is cut by 1 base and J by 5 bases, and the space between the germline ends is 18 bases. The sample's time point label is to be understood as: patch test 2, 6 weeks after DPC sensitization. The treatment or condition label, read with the paper, signifies: therapeutic diphenylcyclopropenone sensitization with weekly scalp DPC. At every patch-test visit, the blood draw took place before the patch test was put on. Eligible patients were aged 18 to 70, diagnosed with alopecia, deemed suitable for DPC therapy, and excluded if pregnant. Unfractionated whole blood was collected in Tempus Blood RNA tubes, and total RNA was extracted from that blood.

The chain was built from TRBV12-5 and TRBJ2-7; TRBD2 is a weak D gene call, 6 bases matching. This TCR came from a woman aged 30 to 39 with alopecia areata. Some clones in this sample may be carry-over from other donors' samples. Sequenced here: whole blood, sampled in connection with sensitization to the hapten diphenylcyclopropenone (DPC). The DNA is TGTGCTAGTGGTTTGGCCGCCGGTGGAGGGGCGGACGAGCAGTACTTC. The encoded protein is CASGLAAGGGADEQYF. The full variable domain, with segments outside the CDR3 supplied by the reference TRBV12-5 and TRBJ2-7 proteins, appears as DARVTQTPRHKVTEMGQEVTMRCQPILGHNTVFWYRQTMMQGLELLAYFRNRAPLDDSGMPKDRFSAEMPDATLATLKIQPSEPRDSAVYFCASGLAAGGGADEQYFGPGTRLTVT.